The text below deals with one TCR beta chain. Antigen unknown. This entry belongs to a study of CD4+ T cells in melanoma. Germline CDR1 reads MNHEY; CDR2 reads SMNVEV (reference sequence). CDR3 size: 15 residues. V gave up 6 bases and J gave up 1 base, with 10 bases separating them. General study points: Diverse differentiation states were reported for melanoma neoantigen-specific CD4+ T cells. A reported correlation linked neoantigen-specific CD4+ T cells to CD8+, macrophage and B cell function.

The method was immunoSEQ multiplex PCR; TCRdb's version includes in-frame clones alone and lacks a portion of them. The data show approximately 110,000 clones, approximately 90% seen once. This clonotype was sampled from a human donor with melanoma. What was sequenced was peripheral blood. The chain links TRBV27 to TRBJ2-6, with D uncertain. CDR3 in DNA: TGTGCCAGCAGCCCATGGCGGTCTGGGGCCAACGTCCTGACTTTC. Amino acid sequence: CASSPWRSGANVLTF.